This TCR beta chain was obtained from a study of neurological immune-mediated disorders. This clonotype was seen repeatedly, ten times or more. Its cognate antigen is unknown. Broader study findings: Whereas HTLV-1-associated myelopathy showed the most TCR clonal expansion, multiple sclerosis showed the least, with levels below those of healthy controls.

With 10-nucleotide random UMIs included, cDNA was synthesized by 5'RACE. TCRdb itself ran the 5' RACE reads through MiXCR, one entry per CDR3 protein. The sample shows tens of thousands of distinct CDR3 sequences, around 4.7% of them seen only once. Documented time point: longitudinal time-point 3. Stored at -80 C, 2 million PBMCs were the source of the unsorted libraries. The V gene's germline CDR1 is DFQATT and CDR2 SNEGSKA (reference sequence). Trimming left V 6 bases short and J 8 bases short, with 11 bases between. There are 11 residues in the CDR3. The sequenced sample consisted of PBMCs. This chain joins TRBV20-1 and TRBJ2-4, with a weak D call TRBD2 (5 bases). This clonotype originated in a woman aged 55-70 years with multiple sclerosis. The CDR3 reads CSAKTRDIQYF. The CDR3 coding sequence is TGCAGTGCCAAGACGAGGGACATTCAGTACTTC.